The 4 T cell receptor beta chains in this list originate from one sample, sequenced in a study of blood T cells in healthy people across ages. A J-beta primer mix and a sample-barcoded 5' primer were used in a second PCR of roughly 6 to 11 cycles. TCRdb ran MiXCR on the 5' RACE reads and lists one entry per CDR3 protein. This repertoire shows about a million distinct CDR3 sequences, 35% to 40% found once; its top ten account for around 13%. The sequencing input was blood. All receptors come from a man aged 18-30 years in good health.

The J gene is TRBJ2-3, the V gene TRBV6-6; the D gene is possibly TRBD2 (6 bases). Trimming took 5 bases from V and 2 from J, leaving 11 bases between them. CDR1 is MNHNY and CDR2 is SVGAGI in the germline V gene (reference sequence). This CDR3 spans 14 amino acids. The DNA for the CDR3 is TGTGCCAGCAGTCCAGTAGCGGACACAGATACGCAGTATTTT. It encodes CASSPVADTDTQYF.

The J gene is TRBJ1-2, the V gene TRBV4-1; 8 bases agree with TRBD1. V lost 4 bases and J lost 2; bases outside the gene matches: 9. The CDR3 runs 16 residues. The germline CDR1 and CDR2 sequences are MGHRA and YSYEKL. The CDR3 nucleotides read TGCGCCAGCAGCCCACCGACAGGGGCGGTGAACTATGGCTACACCTTC. Protein product: CASSPPTGAVNYGYTF.

The rearrangement links TRBV6-5 to TRBJ2-5, with D possibly matching TRBD1 (6 bases). The germline gives CDR1 MNHEY, CDR2 SVGAGI. This CDR3 spans 15 amino acids. Deletions cut 6 bases from V and 0 bases from J, with 14 bases between. CDR3: CASSHQTGNQETQYF. The CDR3 DNA is TGTGCCAGCAGCCACCAAACAGGGAACCAAGAGACCCAGTACTTC.

This sequence joins TRBV6-2 or TRBV6-3 and TRBJ1-5; D perhaps matches TRBD1 (5 bases). V was clipped by 2 bases and J by 2 bases, with 13 bases between them. Germline CDR1 reads MNHEY; CDR2 reads SVGEGT. The CDR3 covers 16 residues. The CDR3 DNA reads TGTGCCAGCAGTTACGGACATCTCCGGGGCAATCAGCCCCAGCATTTT. Translating it yields CASSYGHLRGNQPQHF.